This T cell receptor (beta chain) was obtained from a study of cytomegalovirus exposure and HLA in healthy donors. The study, taken as a whole, reports: An analysis that came later showed most CMV-associated TCR beta chains appearing HLA-restricted. Presence/absence results assume similar sequencing depth per donor, which may not hold.

The V end was cut by 7 bases, the J end by 2 bases, with 13 bases between. From germline, CDR1 is SQVTM and CDR2 ANQGSEA. The CDR3 loop spans 13 amino acids. The study ran its PCR with 60 Vbeta and 13 Jbeta primers. Generated by immunoSEQ multiplex PCR, the TCRdb table keeps only in-frame clones and is missing some. The sample lists hundreds of thousands of clones; more than 85% were seen once. As regards this clone: The antigen remains unidentified.

The sequence was obtained from a young woman in good health and CMV-seronegative. V and J are TRBV29-1 and TRBJ2-3; possibly TRBD1 for D (6 bases). The sample taken for sequencing was PBMCs. The CDR3: CSDRDTYTDTQYF. The CDR3 nucleotides are TGCAGCGACCGGGACACTTACACAGATACGCAGTATTTT.